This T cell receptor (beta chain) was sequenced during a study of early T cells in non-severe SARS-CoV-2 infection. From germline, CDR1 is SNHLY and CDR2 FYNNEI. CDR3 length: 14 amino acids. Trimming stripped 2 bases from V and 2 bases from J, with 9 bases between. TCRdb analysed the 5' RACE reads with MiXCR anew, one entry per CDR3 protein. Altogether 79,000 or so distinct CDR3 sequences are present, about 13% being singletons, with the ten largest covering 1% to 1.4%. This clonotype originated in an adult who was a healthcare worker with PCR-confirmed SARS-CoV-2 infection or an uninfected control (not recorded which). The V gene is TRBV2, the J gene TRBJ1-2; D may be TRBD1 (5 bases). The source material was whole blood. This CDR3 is CASSEQGINYGYTF. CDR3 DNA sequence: TGTGCCAGCAGTGAACAGGGTATAAACTATGGCTACACCTTC.